This T cell receptor beta chain was documented in a study of shared clonotypes between healthy human individuals. Comments on this clone: Other DNA sequences from this sample encode an identical CDR3 as well.

The study ran the assay at deep level. The repertoire was sequenced with immunoSEQ multiplex PCR; TCRdb's copy has only in-frame clones and lacks some. Of fewer than 2.5 million clones listed, roughly 93% were seen once; the top ten hold 0.35% to 0.45%. This TCR came from a young man in good health. Some clones in this sample may be carry-over from other donors' samples. Material for sequencing was naive CD4+ T cells from PBMCs. Subset defined: CD45RA+ positively selected.

DNA of the CDR3: TGCGCCAGCAGCCCTACCTCACCGGGACGAATACTCACTGAAGCTTTCTTT. It codes for CASSPTSPGRILTEAFF. The chain carries TRBV5-1 and TRBJ1-1; weak D call: TRBD1 (5 bases). Deletions cut 4 bases from V and 4 bases from J, with 23 bases between. CDR3 length equals 17 residues. The germline CDR1 and CDR2 sequences are SGHRS and YFSETQ.